Listed here are 9 T cell receptor beta chains from one sample, sequenced in a study of regulatory T cells in long-lasting Graves disease. Relying on iRepertoire HTBI primers and Arm-PCR of CDR3 regions, the team built TCR beta libraries. TCRdb called the multiplex PCR reads again in MiXCR, with one record for every CDR3 protein. This table has roughly 530,000 distinct CDR3 sequences, about 16% appearing once. This sample's time point: newly diagnosed GD, antithyroid drugs for less than 3 months. PBMC RNA was the source of the TCR library. These same data were also listed under a study on T cells in Graves' hyperthyroidism and ophthalmopathy.

The sample consisted of peripheral blood mononuclear cells (PBMCs), taken at new diagnosis, from a patient treated with antithyroid drugs. The receptors come from a woman between 40 and 65 years old with Graves disease.

The table lists this clonotype with a few counts. This rearrangement joins TRBV18 to TRBJ1-2; perhaps TRBD1 as D (5 bases). V was cut by 0 bases and J by 3 bases, with 14 bases left in between. The CDR3 totals 16 residues. CDR1 is KGHSH and CDR2 is LQKENI in the germline V gene. The CDR3 DNA reads as TGTGCCAGCTCACCACCTAATCCAGGGATCCACTATGGCTACACCTTC. This translates into CASSPPNPGIHYGYTF.

The V gene is TRBV15, the J gene TRBJ1-5; the D gene is possibly TRBD1 (6 bases). The CDR3 covers 14 residues. The germline V and J ends were trimmed by 1 base and 7 bases, with 11 bases remaining between them. Per the germline V gene, CDR1 is LNHNV and CDR2 is YYDKDF (reference sequence). In DNA, the CDR3 is TGTGCCACCAGCAGAGGCAGGGGAGGGCAGCCCCAGCATTTT. This sequence encodes CATSRGRGGQPQHF.

The table lists this clonotype with a few counts. The rearrangement joins TRBV18 to TRBJ2-6; D gene uncertain. Germline CDR1 KGHSH, CDR2 LQKENI. Trimming cost V 4 bases and J 0 bases, with 10 bases left between them. This CDR3 has 16 residues. CDR3 coding DNA: TGTGCCAGCTCACAGATAAGGAGCTCTGGGGCCAACGTCCTGACTTTC. Encoded protein: CASSQIRSSGANVLTF.

The chain has TRBV5-1 and TRBJ1-4; TRBD1 aligns across 7 bases. The CDR3 runs to 16 residues. Trimming removed 4 bases from V and 0 bases from J; junction bases left unmatched: 6. Germline-derived CDR1 and CDR2 are SGHRS and YFSETQ. CDR3 coding DNA: TGCGCCAGCAGCCGGGACAGCCTTGCAACTAATGAAAAACTGTTTTTT. Its protein product is CASSRDSLATNEKLFF.

This clonotype came up once. A read error may explain this, as a much larger clone is one base away. The V call is TRBV7-2, the J call TRBJ2-3, with 7 bases identical to TRBD2. CDR1 and CDR2 from the germline V gene are SGHTA and FQGNSA. The CDR3 length is 16 residues. In nucleotides, the CDR3 is TGTGCCGGCAGCTCAAAGCGGGGAGGGAGCACAGATACGCAGTATTTT. Translating it yields CAGSSKRGGSTDTQYF.

This clonotype was observed at least ten times. The chain uses TRBV6-2 or TRBV6-3 and TRBJ1-6; 9 bases are shared with TRBD1. CDR3 length: 15 amino acids. Germline V gene lookup returns CDR1 MNHEY and CDR2 SVGEGT. The V gene end was trimmed by 4 bases and the J gene end by 9 bases; junction bases not matched to a gene: 7. CDR3 sequence: CASSSPGQGRSPLHF. In nucleotides, the CDR3 is TGTGCCAGCAGTTCACCGGGACAGGGACGTTCACCCCTCCACTTT.

The rearrangement uses TRBV19 and TRBJ1-2; D ambiguous. The CDR3 contains 13 residues. From germline, CDR1 is LNHDA and CDR2 SQIVND (reference sequence). Trimming removed 1 base at V and 8 bases at J, with 11 bases between. The CDR3 coding sequence is TGTGCCAGTAGTATAGCGCAGGCCCCAGGCTACACCTTC. Translating it yields CASSIAQAPGYTF.

The sample holds many counts of this clonotype. The chain's CDR3 is CASSRGTGAYEQYF. The CDR3 region has the DNA TGTGCCAGCAGCCGAGGGACAGGCGCCTACGAGCAGTACTTC. The J gene is TRBJ2-7, the V gene TRBV11-2; TRBD1 matches at 8 bases. This CDR3 is built from 14 residues. Germline V gene lookup returns CDR1 SGHAT and CDR2 FQNNGV. The V gene end was trimmed by 5 bases and the J gene end by 2 bases; junction bases not matched to a gene: 5.

At least ten counts were recorded for this clonotype. This rearrangement joins TRBV5-5 to TRBJ1-1, with 9 bases matching TRBD1. V trimming: 4 bases; J trimming: 7 bases; junction bases outside the gene matches: 14. Per the germline V gene, CDR1 is SGHKS and CDR2 is YYEKEE (reference sequence). The CDR3 has 16 amino acids. The CDR3 loop reads CASSPQFMTGGNEAFF. The CDR3 DNA is TGTGCCAGCAGCCCACAGTTTATGACAGGGGGGAATGAAGCTTTCTTT.